A selection of T cell receptor beta chains follows, all from one sample in a study of blood T cell repertoires in COVID-19. Profiling relied on immunoSEQ multiplex PCR, and the TCRdb table lists in-frame clones only, not all of them. Of some 140,000 clones in the sample, more than 75% are singletons; the top ten hold roughly 13%. Sequences were obtained from peripheral blood. The receptors shown here come from an elderly man with acute or convalescent COVID-19. Each CDR3 is given with its conserved first and last residue. Fields, in order: J gene, clone size, V gene, D gene, CDR3 DNA, CDR3 protein. The D gene is left open where the match is weak. A row's size may be missing; if present it is once, few, many or a size class.

>TRBJ1-4|-|TRBV7-2|-
TGTGCCAGCAGCTTATTGGGTACAGGGCGGGAAAAACTGTTTTTT
CASSLLGTGREKLFF
>TRBJ2-7|-|TRBV20-1|TRBD2
TGCAGTGCTAGTTCCTCTTCGGGACTACAATACGAGCAGTACTTC
CSASSSSGLQYEQYF
>TRBJ2-2|-|TRBV19|TRBD1
TGTGCCAGTAGTCGGGACAGCACCTCCACCGGGGAGCTGTTTTTT
CASSRDSTSTGELFF
>TRBJ2-2|-|TRBV24-1|-
TGTGCCACCAAACCAGCGAACACCGGGGAGCTGTTTTTT
CATKPANTGELFF
>TRBJ2-7|-|TRBV25-1|TRBD1
TGTGCCAGCAGTGGCGGGACAGGTCGTCCCTACGAGCAGTACTTC
CASSGGTGRPYEQYF
>TRBJ2-7|once|TRBV7-6|TRBD2
TGTGCCAGCAGCTCGGGACTAGCGGCGTACGAGCAGTACTTC
CASSSGLAAYEQYF
>TRBJ1-4|-|TRBV6-5|TRBD1
TGTGCCAGCAGTCGACTGACAGGGGTGGGTGAAAAACTGTTTTTT
CASSRLTGVGEKLFF
>TRBJ1-1|-|TRBV7-2|TRBD1
TGTGCCAGCAGACCCAGACAGGGAGTCATGAACACTGAAGCTTTCTTT
CASRPRQGVMNTEAFF
>TRBJ2-1|-|TRBV13|TRBD1
TGTGCCAGCAGTTTAAGACAGGGGGCGCACAATGAGCAGTTCTTC
CASSLRQGAHNEQFF
>TRBJ2-5|once|TRBV7-8|-
TGTGCCAGCAGCTTAACGATAGGACTAAGAGAGACCCAGTACTTC
CASSLTIGLRETQYF
>TRBJ2-5|-|TRBV19|TRBD1
TGTGCCAGTAGTTCGCCGGGACAGGGACAAGAGACCCAGTACTTC
CASSSPGQGQETQYF
>TRBJ2-7|-|TRBV5-6|-
TGTGCCAGCAGCCGGTGGGGCCATTCCTACGAGCAGTACTTC
CASSRWGHSYEQYF
>TRBJ2-7|-|TRBV2|-
TGTGCCAGCAGTGGGAGCTACTCCTACGAGCAGTACTTC
CASSGSYSYEQYF
>TRBJ1-5|-|TRBV29-1|TRBD1
TGCAGCGTTGGACAGGGTGGCAATCAGCCCCAGCATTTT
CSVGQGGNQPQHF
>TRBJ1-1|-|TRBV6-2/TRBV6-3|-
TGTGCCAGCAGTTACTCGGCAGGGGAGATGAACACTGAAGCTTTCTTT
CASSYSAGEMNTEAFF